The clone carrying this T cell receptor beta chain occurred once. The data originate from a study of blood T cell repertoires in COVID-19. In the study overall: Sites in the United States, Italy and Spain provided acute and convalescent COVID-19 samples.

Some clones are missing from TCRdb's copy, which holds only in-frame ones; the method was immunoSEQ multiplex PCR. The table records about 110,000 clones, 75% to 90% of them present only once. The V end was cut by 4 bases, the J end by 4 bases, with 14 bases between. CDR1 and CDR2 from the germline V gene are SNHLY and FYNNEI. The CDR3 totals 15 residues. V usage is TRBV2 and J usage is TRBJ1-3; possible D gene TRBD1, 5 bases. The sample comprised peripheral blood. The sequence was obtained from a woman between 45 and 65 years old with acute or convalescent COVID-19. The CDR3 DNA follows: TGTGCCAGCAGTGTCGGCCAGGGAGGAGGAAACACCATATATTTT. Translation gives CASSVGQGGGNTIYF.